A single sample is the source of the 14 T cell receptor beta chains below, sequenced in a study of T cell responses to AZD1222 COVID-19 vaccine. Assay used: immunoSEQ multiplex PCR; TCRdb lists only in-frame clones, some missing. The sample yields over 100,000 clones, about 90% seen once. Specimen: peripheral blood, collected on day 0 of AZD1222 vaccination. The origin of the receptors is an adult in good health.

The gene calls are TRBV10-1 and TRBJ2-1; unclear D gene. Germline assignment: CDR1 WNHNN and CDR2 SYGVQD (reference sequence). Trimming left V 0 bases short and J 7 bases short, with 10 bases between. The length of the CDR3 is 14 residues. CDR3 loop: CASSESIEGNEQFF. Here the CDR3 DNA reads TGCGCCAGCAGTGAGTCGATCGAAGGAAATGAGCAGTTCTTC.

V usage is TRBV5-1 and J usage is TRBJ2-7, with a weak D call TRBD1 (8 bases). From germline, CDR1 is SGHRS and CDR2 YFSETQ. The length of the CDR3 is 15 residues. Trimming pared 3 bases from V and 0 bases from J, leaving 13 bases between. The CDR3 coding sequence is TGCGCCAGCAGCTGGGAGGGACAGGTCTCCTACGAGCAGTACTTC. It codes for CASSWEGQVSYEQYF.

This clone is a singleton in its sample. The same CDR3 also results from other DNA sequences found in this sample. J is TRBJ1-1 and V is TRBV6-5; D remains unclear. The CDR3 consists of 15 residues. The germline V and J ends were trimmed by 0 bases and 0 bases, with 8 bases remaining between them. Germline V CDR1 and CDR2: MNHEY, SVGAGI. The CDR3 reads CASSYSGSLNTEAFF. In DNA form, the CDR3 reads TGTGCCAGCAGTTACTCTGGCAGTTTGAACACTGAAGCTTTCTTT.

The chain is built from TRBV18 and TRBJ1-1; 9 bases match TRBD1. The trim removed 3 bases at V and 4 bases at J, leaving 6 bases unmatched. In germline, CDR1 is KGHSH, CDR2 LQKENI. This CDR3 is built from 15 residues. The CDR3, as DNA: TGTGCCAGCTCACCCCGGACAGGGGTTGGCACTGAAGCTTTCTTT. Its protein is CASSPRTGVGTEAFF.

The chain combines TRBV5-6 with TRBJ2-3; tentatively, D is TRBD2 (5 bases). Germline lookup yields CDR1 SGHDT and CDR2 YYEEEE. V was shortened by 2 bases and J by 1 base, with 14 bases between the two germline ends. The length of the CDR3 is 16 residues. The CDR3 protein is CASSFFERSRTDTQYF. The CDR3 DNA reads as TGTGCCAGCAGCTTTTTTGAGCGGAGCCGCACAGATACGCAGTATTTT.

The chain uses TRBV2 and TRBJ1-6; weak D call: TRBD1 (5 bases). The CDR3 covers 15 residues. Per the germline V gene, CDR1 is SNHLY and CDR2 is FYNNEI. Trimming pared 4 bases from V and 7 bases from J, leaving 14 bases between. CDR3 protein: CASSAEAGRNSPLHF. The DNA for the CDR3 is TGTGCCAGCAGTGCGGAGGCAGGGAGGAATTCACCCCTCCACTTT.

This chain joins TRBV27 and TRBJ2-6, with unresolved D. Looked up from germline, CDR1 is MNHEY and CDR2 is SMNVEV (reference sequence). CDR3 length equals 16 residues. Between the trimmed V and J ends, which lost 4 bases and 2 bases, there was a span of 12 bases. CDR3 in DNA: TGTGCCAGCAGTTCCGGCCCCGCCACTGGGGCCAACGTCCTGACTTTC. It translates to CASSSGPATGANVLTF.

The rearrangement uses TRBV7-2 and TRBJ2-7; 8 positions match TRBD1. Trimming at V came to 5 bases and at J to 2 bases, leaving 8 bases not matched to a gene. Germline CDR1 is SGHTA and CDR2 is FQGNSA. The CDR3 has 15 amino acids. In nucleotides, the CDR3 is TGTGCCAGCAGCCCACGGGGACAGGACACCTACGAGCAGTACTTC. Its translation is CASSPRGQDTYEQYF. Looking up the rest from reference TRBV7-2 and TRBJ2-7 gives the full variable domain: GAGVSQSPSNKVTEKGKDVELRCDPISGHTALYWYRQSLGQGLEFLIYFQGNSAPDKSGLPSDRFSAERTGGSVSTLTIQRTQQEDSAVYLCASSPRGQDTYEQYFGPGTRLTVT.

The V gene is TRBV18, the J gene TRBJ1-2; D gene ambiguous. The CDR3 length is 13 residues. The V end was cut by 0 bases, the J end by 5 bases, with 7 bases between. Germline V lookup: CDR1 KGHSH, CDR2 LQKENI. The CDR3 nucleotides are TGTGCCAGCTCACCACCTTCAGATTATGGCTACACCTTC. Encoded protein: CASSPPSDYGYTF.

The J gene is TRBJ1-2, the V gene TRBV2; no definite D call. The CDR3 spans 11 residues. CDR1 and CDR2 from the germline V gene are SNHLY and FYNNEI. The V end was cut by 5 bases, the J end by 11 bases, with 12 bases between. CDR3 sequence: CASSTFFTYTF. CDR3 nucleotide sequence: TGTGCCAGCAGTACATTTTTTACGTACACCTTC. The complete variable domain, with remaining parts taken from reference TRBV2 and TRBJ1-2, reads EPEVTQTPSHQVTQMGQEVILRCVPISNHLYFYWYRQILGQKVEFLVSFYNNEISEKSEIFDDQFSVERPDGSNFTLKIRSTKLEDSAMYFCASSTFFTYTFGSGTRLTVV.

The genes are TRBV19 and TRBJ1-1; no clear D. The CDR3 sequence is 13 residues long. Trimming took off 9 bases at V and 4 bases at J, with 15 bases between the two ends. In germline, CDR1 is LNHDA, CDR2 SQIVND (reference sequence). This CDR3 reads CASLARRATEAFF. DNA for the CDR3: TGTGCCAGCCTAGCGAGGAGGGCCACTGAAGCTTTCTTT.

The rearrangement links TRBV10-2 to TRBJ1-3, with no clear D. V dropped 8 bases and J dropped 0 bases, with 11 bases sitting between them. The CDR3 covers 14 residues. Germline CDR1 WSHSY, CDR2 SAAADI. The CDR3 loop is CASSDPSSGNTIYF. CDR3 coding DNA: TGCGCCAGCTCGGATCCCTCCTCTGGAAACACCATATATTTT.

The gene calls are TRBV7-9 and TRBJ1-3; possibly TRBD1 for D (5 bases). The CDR3 has 15 amino acids. The V and J ends lost 6 bases and 0 bases respectively, with 12 bases between them. From germline, CDR1 is SEHNR and CDR2 FQNEAQ (reference sequence). CDR3: CASSLTDNSGNTIYF. The CDR3 DNA reads TGTGCCAGCAGTCTGACAGATAACTCTGGAAACACCATATATTTT.

The CDR3 DNA follows: TGTGCCAGCAGCGTAGTGCCACTAGCCACAGATACGCAGTATTTT. It is translated as CASSVVPLATDTQYF. The chain joins TRBV9 to TRBJ2-3; a weak D match, TRBD2 (6 bases). V gave up 0 bases and J gave up 2 bases, with 10 bases separating them. CDR1 and CDR2 from the germline V gene are SGDLS and YYNGEE. There are 15 residues in the CDR3.